Below, 5 T cell receptor beta chains from the same sample are listed, as sequenced in a study of Tregs in tolerant kidney transplant recipients. Assay used: immunoSEQ multiplex PCR; TCRdb lists only in-frame clones, some missing. This sample has around 78,000 clones, with approximately 90% found just once. The sample here was Tregs from blood, taken before the transplant. These receptors were obtained from a human donor who received a combined kidney and bone marrow transplant.

The rearrangement uses TRBV5-6 and TRBJ2-5; 14 bases align to TRBD2. Losses at the gene ends were 5 bases for V and 4 bases for J; bases not matched to a gene: 7. This CDR3 comprises 16 residues. Per the germline V gene, CDR1 is SGHDT and CDR2 is YYEEEE. The CDR3 spells CASRRTSGRRGETQYF. CDR3 DNA sequence: TGTGCCAGCAGGAGGACTAGCGGGAGGAGGGGAGAGACCCAGTACTTC.

The chain couples TRBV19 to TRBJ2-2; TRBD1 agrees at 7 bases. Trimming cost V 7 bases and J 1 base; bases outside gene matches: 3. The CDR3 has 14 amino acids. Germline CDR1 LNHDA, CDR2 SQIVND (reference sequence). The chain's CDR3 is CASKGQRNTGELFF. Here the CDR3 DNA reads TGTGCCAGTAAGGGACAGAGGAACACCGGGGAGCTGTTTTTT.

CDR3 loop: CASSPRTGGIDEQYF. The CDR3 DNA follows: TGTGCCAGCAGCCCCCGGACAGGGGGCATCGACGAGCAGTACTTC. The rearrangement uses TRBV7-3 and TRBJ2-7; 11 bases are shared with TRBD1. CDR1 is SGHTA, CDR2 FQGTGA, per germline. This CDR3 spans 15 amino acids. After removal of 5 bases from V and 5 bases from J, the junction contained 8 bases not matched to a gene.

This chain uses TRBV5-1 with TRBJ2-3, with 7 bases matching TRBD2. This CDR3 spans 17 amino acids. The ends lost 4 bases at V and 2 bases at J; junction bases unmatched: 13. Germline values: CDR1 SGHRS, CDR2 YFSETQ. This CDR3 reads CASSTGTWTRITDTQYF. CDR3 nucleotide sequence: TGCGCCAGCAGCACCGGGACCTGGACTAGGATCACAGATACGCAGTATTTT. The whole variable domain, remainder taken from reference TRBV5-1 and TRBJ2-3, is KAGVTQTPRYLIKTRGQQVTLSCSPISGHRSVSWYQQTPGQGLQFLFEYFSETQRNKGNFPGRFSGRQFSNSRSEMNVSTLELGDSALYLCASSTGTWTRITDTQYFGPGTRLTVL.

This chain links TRBV4-3 with TRBJ2-7; D uncertain. The CDR3 is 15 residues long. V lost 0 bases, J lost 0 bases, and 9 bases lay in between. Germline CDR1 LGHNA, CDR2 YSLEER. The CDR3 protein is CASSQEWGLSYEQYF. The CDR3 coding sequence is TGCGCCAGCAGCCAAGAGTGGGGTCTCTCCTACGAGCAGTACTTC.